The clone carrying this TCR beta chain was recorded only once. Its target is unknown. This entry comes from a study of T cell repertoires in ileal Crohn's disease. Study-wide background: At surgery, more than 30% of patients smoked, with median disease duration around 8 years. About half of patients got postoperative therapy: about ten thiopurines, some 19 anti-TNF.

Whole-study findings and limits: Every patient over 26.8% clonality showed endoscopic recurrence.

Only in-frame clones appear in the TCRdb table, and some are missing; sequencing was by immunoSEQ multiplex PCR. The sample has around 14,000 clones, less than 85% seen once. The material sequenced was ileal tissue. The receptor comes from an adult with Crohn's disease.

CDR3 DNA sequence: TGTGCCAGCAGCTCCTCCGACAGGGCGGACACTGAAGCTTTCTTT. Its protein is CASSSSDRADTEAFF. This chain connects TRBV11-2 to TRBJ1-1, with 7 bases that match TRBD1. Germline assignment: CDR1 SGHAT and CDR2 FQNNGV. V dropped 4 bases and J dropped 3; count of bases not matched to a gene: 8. The CDR3 consists of 15 residues.